The 30 T cell receptor beta chains listed next were all sequenced from one sample in a study of T cell repertoires in ileal Crohn's disease. Here immunoSEQ multiplex PCR was the method, and the copy in TCRdb shows in-frame clones only, minus some. This sample yields fewer than 15,000 clones, of which about 82% are seen a single time; under 20% belongs to the top ten. Time point here: neoterminal ileum biopsy at postoperative endoscopy, about 6 months after surgery. The sample was ileal tissue. Receptors originate from an adult with Crohn's disease.

The rearrangement uses TRBV11-3 and TRBJ2-5; a possible D gene is TRBD2 (6 bases). Trimming removed 5 bases from V and 5 bases from J, with 21 bases in between. Germline CDR1 reads SGHNT; CDR2 reads YENEEA. The CDR3 sequence is 16 residues long. DNA for the CDR3: TGTGCCAGCAGCCCGGGCATTGGCGGGGCACGGGAGACCCAGTACTTC. Protein product: CASSPGIGGARETQYF.

This chain links TRBV19 with TRBJ1-1, with D unresolved. The CDR3 covers 13 residues. Trimming cost V 0 bases and J 5 bases, with 7 bases left between them. Germline V gives CDR1 LNHDA, CDR2 SQIVND (reference sequence). The CDR3 reads CASSIDGGTEAFF. The CDR3 bases are TGTGCCAGTAGTATAGATGGAGGAACTGAAGCTTTCTTT. Looking up the rest from reference TRBV19 and TRBJ1-1 gives the full variable domain: DGGITQSPKYLFRKEGQNVTLSCEQNLNHDAMYWYRQDPGQGLRLIYYSQIVNDFQKGDIAEGYSVSREKKESFPLTVTSAQKNPTAFYLCASSIDGGTEAFFGQGTRLTVV.

The chain joins TRBV2 to TRBJ2-7, with D possibly being TRBD2 (5 bases). The CDR3 is 14 amino acids. Germline loops: CDR1 SNHLY, CDR2 FYNNEI. V dropped 7 bases and J dropped 5 bases, with 18 bases sitting between them. CDR3 coding DNA: TGTGCCAGCAAAAGGGAAGGGCTAGCAAACGAGCAGTACTTC. This encodes CASKREGLANEQYF.

This clone was observed a handful of times. V and J are TRBV28 and TRBJ2-3; perhaps TRBD2 as D (5 bases). CDR1 and CDR2 from the germline V gene are MDHEN and SYDVKM. This CDR3 is built from 13 residues. Trimming stripped 7 bases from V and 6 bases from J, with 14 bases between. CDR3 sequence: CASMTTALDTQYF. CDR3 DNA: TGTGCCAGCATGACTACAGCGTTGGATACGCAGTATTTT. Together with reference TRBV28 and TRBJ2-3, the CDR3 gives the full variable domain: DVKVTQSSRYLVKRTGEKVFLECVQDMDHENMFWYRQDPGLGLRLIYFSYDVKMKEKGDIPEGYSVSREKKERFSLILESASTNQTSMYLCASMTTALDTQYFGPGTRLTVL.

The chain's CDR3 is CASKREGRNTGELFF. CDR3 DNA: TGTGCCAGCAAGCGGGAGGGCAGGAACACCGGGGAGCTGTTTTTT. The chain joins TRBV2 to TRBJ2-2, with 10 bases fitting TRBD2. V gave up 7 bases and J gave up 1 base; unmatched junction bases: 3. The CDR3 spans 15 residues. Germline-derived CDR1 and CDR2 are SNHLY and FYNNEI.

This clone has only a few counts. J is TRBJ1-4 and V is TRBV7-2; TRBD1 might be the D (5 bases). Trimming stripped 0 bases from V and 8 bases from J, with 16 bases between. The CDR3 has 16 amino acids. The germline CDR1 and CDR2 sequences are SGHTA and FQGNSA. The CDR3 protein is CASSLAFGQGGEKLFF. CDR3 DNA: TGTGCCAGCAGCTTAGCGTTCGGGCAGGGAGGGGAAAAACTGTTTTTT.

This chain uses TRBV2 with TRBJ1-1; D is perhaps TRBD1 (6 bases). This CDR3 region has 16 residues. Trimming removed 5 bases at V and 9 bases at J, with 25 bases between. Germline V lookup: CDR1 SNHLY, CDR2 FYNNEI. CDR3 protein: CASSFSQGLINNQAFF. The CDR3 DNA sequence: TGTGCCAGCAGTTTTAGCCAGGGGCTAATAAACAATCAAGCTTTCTTT.

The V gene is TRBV15, the J gene TRBJ1-6, with D possibly TRBD1 on 5 matching bases. Germline assignment: CDR1 LNHNV and CDR2 YYDKDF (reference sequence). CDR3 length: 17 residues. Trimming took off 4 bases at V and 10 bases at J, with 23 bases between the two ends. DNA for the CDR3: TGTGCCACCAGCAACCGGGACGGGACTCGCCGGCCCTCACCCCTCCACTTT. It is translated as CATSNRDGTRRPSPLHF.

The sample holds a few counts of this clone. The chain is built from TRBV20-1 and TRBJ1-1; D is undetermined. The V gene's germline CDR1 is DFQATT and CDR2 SNEGSKA (reference sequence). With 0 bases removed from V and 11 bases from J, the gap between germline ends came to 10 bases. The CDR3 sequence is 11 residues long. CDR3 region: CSARDLLEAFF. The DNA for the CDR3 is TGCAGTGCTAGAGATCTCCTCGAGGCTTTCTTT.

This rearrangement joins TRBV5-1 to TRBJ2-2, with 7 bases that match TRBD1. CDR1 SGHRS and CDR2 YFSETQ come from the germline V gene. The ends lost 3 bases at V and 0 bases at J; junction bases unmatched: 2. The CDR3 length is 15 residues. The CDR3 loop is CASSWGQSNTGELFF. Written as DNA, the CDR3 is TGCGCCAGCAGCTGGGGACAGTCGAACACCGGGGAGCTGTTTTTT.

This sequence joins TRBV2 and TRBJ1-5, with D maybe TRBD1 (5 bases). This CDR3 has 17 amino acids. V lost 5 bases and J 2 bases, leaving 19 bases between the germline ends. Germline loops: CDR1 SNHLY, CDR2 FYNNEI. The CDR3 protein is CASSREVRTMGNQPQHF. The DNA for the CDR3 is TGTGCCAGCAGTAGGGAGGTCCGGACAATGGGCAATCAGCCCCAGCATTTT.

The chain couples TRBV7-2 to TRBJ2-3, with D tentatively TRBD1 (6 bases). V was pared by 4 bases and J by 1 base, with 15 bases between. The CDR3 extends over 16 amino acids. CDR1 SGHTA and CDR2 FQGNSA come from the germline V gene. In DNA, the CDR3 is TGTGCCAGCAGCTACAGGGAGCGCGTGGGCACAGATACGCAGTATTTT. This gives the protein CASSYRERVGTDTQYF.

The rearrangement uses TRBV5-1 and TRBJ2-2; TRBD1 is a possible D gene (6 bases). V was trimmed by 4 bases and J by 5 bases, leaving 9 bases between them. In germline, CDR1 is SGHRS, CDR2 YFSETQ. The CDR3 has 13 amino acids. The CDR3 nucleotides read TGCGCCAGCAGCGGGGACAAGACCGGGGAGCTGTTTTTT. Its translation: CASSGDKTGELFF.

The J gene is TRBJ1-2, the V gene TRBV9; TRBD1 might be the D (5 bases). Germline V gives CDR1 SGDLS, CDR2 YYNGEE. The CDR3 runs 14 residues. Between the trimmed V and J ends, which lost 0 bases and 6 bases, there was a span of 12 bases. As DNA, the CDR3 is TGTGCCAGCAGCGTAGGGGTAGGGGCAGATGGCTACACCTTC. Amino acids: CASSVGVGADGYTF.

V gene TRBV13 combines with J gene TRBJ1-4, with 9 bases aligning to TRBD1. Trimming at V came to 4 bases and at J to 1 base, leaving 4 bases not matched to a gene. The CDR3 consists of 16 residues. Germline values: CDR1 PRHDT, CDR2 FYEKMQ (reference sequence). This CDR3 is CASSSDRGRTNEKLFF. In DNA form, the CDR3 reads TGTGCCAGCAGCTCGGACAGGGGAAGAACTAATGAAAAACTGTTTTTT. Using reference TRBV13 and TRBJ1-4 for the parts outside the CDR3, the full variable domain is AAGVIQSPRHLIKEKRETATLKCYPIPRHDTVYWYQQGPGQDPQFLISFYEKMQSDKGSIPDRFSAQQFSDYHSELNMSSLELGDSALYFCASSSDRGRTNEKLFFGSGTQLSVL.

The rearrangement joins TRBV27 to TRBJ1-2; 10 nucleotides align to TRBD1. The CDR3 sequence is 15 residues long. The V segment lost 4 bases and the J segment 8 bases; nucleotides outside the gene matches: 10. The germline V gene has CDR1 MNHEY and CDR2 SMNVEV (reference sequence). CDR3 sequence (DNA): TGTGCCAGCAGTTCCTGGGACAGGGGTTCGTGGGGCTACACCTTC. Protein: CASSSWDRGSWGYTF.

The chain links TRBV7-8 to TRBJ2-3; 14 bases agree with TRBD2. The length of the CDR3 is 16 residues. The trim removed 5 bases at V and 5 bases at J, leaving 6 bases unmatched. Germline V gene data show CDR1 as SGHVS and CDR2 as FQNEAQ. The CDR3: CASSGRLAGGKDTQYF. The CDR3 DNA is TGTGCCAGCAGCGGGAGACTAGCGGGGGGGAAAGATACGCAGTATTTT. Based on the CDR3 plus reference TRBV7-8 and TRBJ2-3, the full variable domain is GAGVSQSPRYKVAKRGQDVALRCDPISGHVSLFWYQQALGQGPEFLTYFQNEAQLDKSGLPSDRFFAERPEGSVSTLKIQRTQQEDSAVYLCASSGRLAGGKDTQYFGPGTRLTVL.

The chain employs TRBV5-8 and TRBJ1-3, with 9 bases aligning to TRBD1. The CDR3 spans 15 residues. Germline CDR1 is SGHTS and CDR2 is YDEGEE. V lost 6 bases and J lost 0; bases outside the gene matches: 4. CDR3 coding DNA: TGTGCCAGCACAGGGACAGGGTACTCTGGAAACACCATATATTTT. Protein product: CASTGTGYSGNTIYF.

V usage is TRBV30 and J usage is TRBJ2-1; TRBD1 agrees at 7 bases. CDR3 length equals 16 residues. Per germline, CDR1 GTSNPN and CDR2 SVGIG (reference sequence). V lost 2 bases to trimming and J lost 1 base; unmatched junction nucleotides: 8. In nucleotides, the CDR3 is TGTGCCTGGAGTCAACGGGACAGCCTATCCTACAATGAGCAGTTCTTC. This sequence encodes CAWSQRDSLSYNEQFF.

The V and J genes are TRBV7-2 and TRBJ2-1, with TRBD2 matching 16 bases. The V gene's germline CDR1 is SGHTA and CDR2 FQGNSA. The CDR3 is 16 residues long. The J segment lost 8 bases and the V segment lost 1 base, leaving 2 bases of the junction unmatched. The CDR3 bases are TGTGCCAGCAGCTTAGAGGGGACTAGCGGGAGGGATGAGCAGTTCTTC. This gives the protein CASSLEGTSGRDEQFF.

This rearrangement joins TRBV29-1 to TRBJ2-3, with 8 bases that match TRBD2. Germline V gene data show CDR1 as SQVTM and CDR2 as ANQGSEA. Losses at the gene ends were 6 bases for V and 3 bases for J; bases not matched to a gene: 11. This CDR3 comprises 15 residues. The CDR3 region has the DNA TGCAGCGTCGCCACCCGACCGGGGGGGACAGATACGCAGTATTTT. Protein: CSVATRPGGTDTQYF.

In DNA, the CDR3 is TGCGCCAGCAGCCCGGGGGGTATTGGGAATAACTATGGCTACACCTTC. Protein: CASSPGGIGNNYGYTF. The V call is TRBV5-1, the J call TRBJ1-2; tentative D call: TRBD1 (5 bases). The CDR3 extends over 16 amino acids. V was shortened by 4 bases and J by 1 base, with 17 bases between the two germline ends. Germline V CDR1 and CDR2: SGHRS, YFSETQ.

V usage is TRBV11-3 and J usage is TRBJ2-7; D might be TRBD1 (6 bases). The CDR3 sequence is 13 residues long. V was cut by 3 bases and J by 6 bases, with 12 bases left in between. CDR1 is SGHNT, CDR2 YENEEA, per germline. In DNA form, the CDR3 reads TGTGCCAGCAGCTTCCGGTCAGGGGCCGAGCAGTACTTC. Its translation is CASSFRSGAEQYF.

The rearrangement links TRBV18 to TRBJ2-5; 8 bases match TRBD1. CDR3 length: 14 amino acids. The V segment lost 4 bases and the J segment 2 bases; nucleotides outside the gene matches: 3. CDR1 and CDR2 (germline): KGHSH, LQKENI. In DNA form, the CDR3 reads TGTGCCAGCTCACTAAACAGGGGGCAAGAGACCCAGTACTTC. It codes for CASSLNRGQETQYF.

This chain uses TRBV4-1 with TRBJ2-1; TRBD2 matches at 7 bases. Losses at the gene ends were 0 bases for V and 8 bases for J; bases not matched to a gene: 7. Germline V CDR1 and CDR2: MGHRA, YSYEKL. The CDR3 is made up of 15 amino acids. The CDR3 spells CASSQDLGGNDEQFF. The CDR3 coding sequence is TGCGCCAGCAGCCAAGATCTGGGAGGGAACGATGAGCAGTTCTTC.

The chain recombines TRBV30 with TRBJ2-7; D may be TRBD2 (5 bases). CDR3 size: 13 residues. Germline CDR1 reads GTSNPN; CDR2 reads SVGIG (reference sequence). The V gene lost 5 bases and the J gene lost 2 bases, with 13 bases spanning the gap. The CDR3 nucleotides read TGTGCCTGGGGGGATGAGGAGGCCTACGAGCAGTACTTC. Amino acid sequence: CAWGDEEAYEQYF.

Comments on this clone: At one end, the junction sequence differs from germline, possibly due to a read error. CDR3 protein: CVWERWGTDTQYF. CDR3 DNA: TGTGTCTGGGAGCGGTGGGGCACAGATACGCAGTATTTT. The chain is built from TRBV30 and TRBJ2-3; TRBD2 is a possible D gene (5 bases). There are 13 residues in the CDR3. CDR1 and CDR2 from the germline V gene are GTSNPN and SVGIG (reference sequence).

The CDR3 reads CASRSDSLNSPLHF. The CDR3 DNA sequence: TGTGCCAGCAGATCGGACAGCCTAAATTCACCCCTCCACTTT. The gene calls are TRBV5-4 and TRBJ1-6, with D perhaps matching TRBD1 (6 bases). V was pared by 5 bases and J by 7 bases, with 13 bases between. This CDR3 contains 14 residues. In germline, CDR1 is SGHNT, CDR2 YYREEE (reference sequence).

CDR3 DNA: TGCGCCAGCAGCCCTAGTCCTAGCGGGAGTTACCAGTTCTTC. Amino acid sequence: CASSPSPSGSYQFF. The chain couples TRBV5-1 to TRBJ2-1; 10 bases are shared with TRBD2. Germline V gives CDR1 SGHRS, CDR2 YFSETQ. This CDR3 has 14 amino acids. V lost 4 bases and J lost 13; bases outside the gene matches: 11.

The chain carries TRBV4-2 and TRBJ2-1; 11 nucleotides line up with TRBD2. This CDR3 is 16 amino acids long. In germline, CDR1 is LGHNA, CDR2 YNFKEQ. V lost 1 base and J lost 8; bases outside the gene matches: 7. The CDR3 protein is CASSQVAGGSEDEQFF. CDR3 nucleotides: TGTGCCAGCAGCCAAGTAGCGGGAGGGTCTGAGGATGAGCAGTTCTTC.